These T cell receptor beta chains were read from a single sample in a study of memory CD4+ T cells and cytomegalovirus serostatus. Produced via immunoSEQ multiplex PCR; TCRdb's table is partial and in-frame only. The table has roughly 53,000 clones, around 78% seen once. The specimen was memory CD4+ T cells from blood. The receptors come from an adult in good health and CMV-seronegative. Both conserved end residues are part of each CDR3. The D gene is left open where the match is weak. Not all rows give a size; the values are once, few, many and, for expanded clones, a class.

j_call v_call clone_size d_call cdr3_aa cdr3_nt
TRBJ2-1 TRBV6-1 NA TRBD2 CASRTQPPGGNEQFF TGTGCCAGCAGGACACAGCCTCCCGGGGGGAATGAGCAGTTCTTC
TRBJ1-2 TRBV30 few TRBD1 CAWSVTDQGAMGGYTF TGTGCCTGGAGTGTGACCGACCAGGGGGCGATGGGTGGCTACACCTTC
TRBJ1-3 TRBV15 few NA CATSRNRITGNTIYF TGTGCCACCAGCAGAAATCGGATAACTGGAAACACCATATATTTT
TRBJ1-1 TRBV6-1 NA TRBD1 CASRAGGTEAFF TGTGCCAGCAGGGCAGGGGGGACTGAAGCTTTCTTT
TRBJ1-5 TRBV9 NA NA CASSVEGHQPQHF TGTGCCAGCAGCGTAGAGGGTCATCAGCCCCAGCATTTT
TRBJ2-6 TRBV28 NA NA CASSRPGNVLTF TGTGCCAGCAGTCGGCCCGGGAACGTCCTGACTTTC
TRBJ2-1 TRBV5-1 NA NA CASSGGLSGYNEQFF TGCGCCAGCAGCGGGGGGCTTAGCGGCTACAATGAGCAGTTCTTC
TRBJ2-5 TRBV28 NA NA CASSFAGPSGETQYF TGTGCCAGCAGTTTTGCAGGACCGTCGGGCGAGACCCAGTACTTC
TRBJ2-1 TRBV28 NA NA CASRLVAAYNEQFF TGTGCCAGCAGGTTAGTAGCAGCCTACAATGAGCAGTTCTTC
TRBJ1-1 TRBV5-1 NA NA CASSLDSANREAFF TGCGCCAGCAGCTTGGACAGCGCAAATCGTGAAGCTTTCTTT
TRBJ2-5 TRBV7-9 NA TRBD2 CASSQTGLGGKETQYF TGTGCCAGCAGCCAGACGGGGTTGGGGGGGAAGGAGACCCAGTACTTC
TRBJ2-7 TRBV6-5 once NA CASSLLSSSGEQYF TGTGCCAGCAGCCTCCTTTCCTCATCGGGGGAGCAGTACTTC
TRBJ2-7 TRBV19 NA TRBD1 CASSFGQGGEQYF TGTGCCAGTAGTTTCGGACAGGGAGGCGAGCAGTACTTC
TRBJ1-6 TRBV7-9 few TRBD1 CASSSQNRGLHF TGTGCCAGCAGCTCCCAGAACAGGGGACTCCACTTT
TRBJ1-2 TRBV7-9 NA NA CASSLLGVDYGYTF TGTGCCAGCAGCTTGTTAGGGGTTGACTATGGCTACACCTTC
TRBJ2-7 TRBV19 NA NA CASSSRTAKYEQYF TGTGCCAGTAGTTCCCGGACAGCTAAATACGAGCAGTACTTC
TRBJ2-7 TRBV29-1 NA TRBD1 CSVDPGQEAYEQYF TGCAGCGTTGACCCGGGACAGGAGGCCTACGAGCAGTACTTC
TRBJ2-7 TRBV28 NA NA CASSLGLYEQYF TGTGCCAGCAGTTTAGGCCTGTATGAGCAGTACTTC
TRBJ1-4 TRBV14 few NA CATQRWANEKLFF TGTGCCACGCAAAGATGGGCTAATGAAAAACTGTTTTTT
TRBJ1-4 TRBV7-9 NA NA CASSLASPTNEKLFF TGTGCCAGCAGCTTAGCTTCGCCAACTAATGAAAAACTGTTTTTT